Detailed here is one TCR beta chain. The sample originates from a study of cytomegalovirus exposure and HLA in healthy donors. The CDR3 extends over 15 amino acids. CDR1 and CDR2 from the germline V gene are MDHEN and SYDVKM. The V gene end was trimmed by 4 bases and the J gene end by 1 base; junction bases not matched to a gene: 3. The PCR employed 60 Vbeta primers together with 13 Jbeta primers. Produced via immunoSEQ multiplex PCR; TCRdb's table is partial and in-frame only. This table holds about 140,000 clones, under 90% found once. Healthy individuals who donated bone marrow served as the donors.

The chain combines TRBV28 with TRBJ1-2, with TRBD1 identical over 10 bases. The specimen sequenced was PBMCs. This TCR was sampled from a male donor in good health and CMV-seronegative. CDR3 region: CASSSDRGGNYGYTF. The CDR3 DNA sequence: TGTGCCAGCAGTTCGGACAGGGGGGGTAACTATGGCTACACCTTC.